The sequence of this T cell receptor (beta chain) was determined in a study of blood T cell repertoires in COVID-19. In the original analysis: For nucleated cells, counts were estimated from reference gene primer amplification. Libraries were prepared by immunoSEQ multiplex PCR; TCRdb keeps only in-frame clonotypes and omits some of them. D and trimming were read from the DNA, whereas the V and J calls and clone size are those reported in that table. This table holds about 210,000 clones, more than 70% found once. There are 12 residues in the CDR3. Trimming pared 5 bases from V and 2 bases from J, leaving 7 bases between. CDR1 and CDR2 (germline): SQVTM, ANQGSEA.

The sample taken for sequencing was peripheral blood. The chain links TRBV29-1 to TRBJ2-1; D unresolved. This receptor was obtained from a man aged 50-59 years with active or convalescent COVID-19. The CDR3 DNA reads TGCAGCGTTTCAATCCCCTACAATGAGCAGTTCTTC. It specifies CSVSIPYNEQFF.